This TCR beta chain originates from a study of tumor-infiltrating lymphocytes in oesophageal squamous cell carcinoma. TCRdb recomputed calls from the PCR reads with MiXCR, one row per CDR3 protein. The top ten hold roughly a tenth of the sample, which has around 21,000 distinct CDR3 sequences, just over 40% seen once. This clonotype was seen ten or more times. A much larger clone lies one base from this, so it may be a read error. The origin of this receptor is a male donor with esophageal squamous cell carcinoma. The sample comprised normal esophageal tissue next to the tumor.

For the CDR3, the DNA is TGTGCCAGCAGCTTGGTGAGGGGTAGCGGGAGTCTAGCCTACAATGAGCAGTACTTC. Amino acid sequence: CASSLVRGSGSLAYNEQYF. This chain joins TRBV7-6 and TRBJ2-1; 9 bases match TRBD2. With the DNA end fitting TRBJ2-7 better, the J assignment may be wrong. The germline gives CDR1 SGHVS, CDR2 FNYEAQ. There are 19 residues in the CDR3.